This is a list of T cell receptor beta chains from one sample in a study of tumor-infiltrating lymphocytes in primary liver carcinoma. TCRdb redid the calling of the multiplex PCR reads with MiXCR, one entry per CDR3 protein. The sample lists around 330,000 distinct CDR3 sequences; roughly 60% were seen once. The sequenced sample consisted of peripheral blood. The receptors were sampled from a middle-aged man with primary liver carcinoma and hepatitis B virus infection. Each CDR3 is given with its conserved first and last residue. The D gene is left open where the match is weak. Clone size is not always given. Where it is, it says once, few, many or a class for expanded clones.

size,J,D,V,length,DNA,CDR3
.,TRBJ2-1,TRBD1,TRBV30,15,TGTGCCTGGAGTATAGGGGCGACAGGGTCCAATGAGCACTTCTTC,CAWSIGATGSNEHFF
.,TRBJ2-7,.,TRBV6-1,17,TGTGCCAGCAGTAAAGCAGGCGGCAGGGGCCGCACCTACGAGCAGTACTTC,CASSKAGGRGRTYEQYF
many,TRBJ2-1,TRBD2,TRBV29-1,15,TGCAGCGTGGGACTAGCGGGAGGGTTGTACAATGAGCAGTTCTTC,CSVGLAGGLYNEQFF
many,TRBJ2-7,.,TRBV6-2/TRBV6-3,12,TGTGCCAGCCTATCGGTAGGGACCGAGCAGTACTTC,CASLSVGTEQYF
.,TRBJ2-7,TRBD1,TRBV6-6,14,TGTGCCAACAGTCCGCGACAGGGCTCCTACGAGCAGTACTTC,CANSPRQGSYEQYF
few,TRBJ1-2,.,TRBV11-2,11,TGCGCCAGCGGCACCCCAGGGTACTACACCTTC,CASGTPGYYTF
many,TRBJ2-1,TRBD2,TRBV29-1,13,TGCAGCGTTGGGCTAGCGGGGTGGAGTGAGCAGTTCTTC,CSVGLAGWSEQFF
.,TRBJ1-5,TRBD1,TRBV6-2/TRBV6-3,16,TGTGTCAGCAGTCACCCCAGGACAGGCGGCAATCAGCCCCGGCATTTT,CVSSHPRTGGNQPRHF
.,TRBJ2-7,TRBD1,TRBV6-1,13,TGTGTCAGCTGTAGTACAGGGGGTGATGAGCAGTACTTC,CVSCSTGGDEQYF
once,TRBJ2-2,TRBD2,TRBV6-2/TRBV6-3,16,TGTGTCAGCAGTTCAATTAGCGGGAGAGTCACCGGGGAGCTGTTTTTT,CVSSSISGRVTGELFF
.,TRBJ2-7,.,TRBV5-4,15,TGTGCCAGCAGCTTTAGTAGCGGAGCCCCCCACGAGCAGTACTTC,CASSFSSGAPHEQYF
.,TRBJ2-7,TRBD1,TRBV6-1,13,TGTGCCTGCAGAAATAACAGGGGGGACGAGCAATACTTC,CACRNNRGDEQYF
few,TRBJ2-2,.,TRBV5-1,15,TGCGCCAGCAGCTTGGTTGGGTCGAACACCGGGGAGCTGTTTTTT,CASSLVGSNTGELFF
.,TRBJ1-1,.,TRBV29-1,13,TGCAGCGTTGGTAGCAGCCCGAACACTGAAGTTTTCTTT,CSVGSSPNTEVFF
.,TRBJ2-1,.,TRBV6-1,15,TGTGCCAGCAGTGAGGTTGGCAACTCCTACAGTGAGCAGTTCTTC,CASSEVGNSYSEQFF
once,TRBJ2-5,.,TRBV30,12,TGTGCCTGGAGCCGCGCCAGAGAGACCCAGTACTTC,CAWSRARETQYF
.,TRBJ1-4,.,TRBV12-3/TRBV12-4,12,TGTGCCAGCAGTATCGGAGAGGGAAAACTGTTTTTT,CASSIGEGKLFF
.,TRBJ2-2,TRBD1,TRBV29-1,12,TGCAGCTTGGGACAGGGGACCGGGGAGCTGTTTTTT,CSLGQGTGELFF
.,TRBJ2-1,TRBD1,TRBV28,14,TGTGCCAGCAGTTACAGGGGGCCATCGAATGAGCAGTTCTTC,CASSYRGPSNEQFF
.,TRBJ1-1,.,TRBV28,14,TGTGCCAGCAGTTTATGGACGGAAGACAGAGAAGCTTTCTTT,CASSLWTEDREAFF
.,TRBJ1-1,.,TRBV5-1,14,TGCGCCAGCAGCATCCGACCCGAGGGCACTGGAGCTTTCTTT,CASSIRPEGTGAFF
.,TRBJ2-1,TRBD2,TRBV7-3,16,TGTGCCAGCAGCTTGTCTTTCGGGGGAGGGATCGACGAGCAGTTCTTC,CASSLSFGGGIDEQFF
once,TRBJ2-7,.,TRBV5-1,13,TGCGCCAGCAGCTACCCGGGAATCTACGAGCAGTACTTC,CASSYPGIYEQYF
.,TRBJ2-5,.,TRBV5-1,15,TGCGCCAGCAGCTTGGGGACTTTACCCCAAGAGACCCAGTACTTC,CASSLGTLPQETQYF
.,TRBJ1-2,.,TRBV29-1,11,TGCGGCGTTGAAAATAACTATGGCTACACGTTC,CGVENNYGYTF
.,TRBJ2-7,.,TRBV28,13,TGTGCCAGCAGTTTGGGGGCGGCCTACGAGCAGTACTTC,CASSLGAAYEQYF
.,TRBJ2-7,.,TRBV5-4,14,TGTGCCAGCAGCTCTCGGGGGAGCTCCTACGAGCAGTACTTC,CASSSRGSSYEQYF
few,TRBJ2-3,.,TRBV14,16,TGTGCCAGCAGCCAAGACTACAGGGCCTTCACAGATACGCAGTATTTT,CASSQDYRAFTDTQYF
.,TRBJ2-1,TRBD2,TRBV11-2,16,TGTGCCAGCAACTTGGAGGGGACTAGCGTATACAATGAGCAGTTCTTC,CASNLEGTSVYNEQFF
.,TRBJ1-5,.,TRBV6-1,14,TGTGCCAGCCGGGGCCCCCAAATCAATCGGCCCCAGCATTTT,CASRGPQINRPQHF
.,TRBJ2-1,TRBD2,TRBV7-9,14,TGTACCAGCAGCTCAAAGGGACTAATCAATGAGCAGTTCTTC,CTSSSKGLINEQFF
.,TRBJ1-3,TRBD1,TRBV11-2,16,TGTGCCAGCAGCTTTGGCCCGACAGGGGTCGGAAACATCATATATTTT,CASSFGPTGVGNIIYF
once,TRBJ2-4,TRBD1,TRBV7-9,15,TGTGCCAGCAGCTTTGACAGGGACGCCAAAAACATTCAGTACTTC,CASSFDRDAKNIQYF
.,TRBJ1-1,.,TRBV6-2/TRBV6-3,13,TGTGCCAGCGGTTATTTTCCGAGGACTGAAGCTTTCTTT,CASGYFPRTEAFF
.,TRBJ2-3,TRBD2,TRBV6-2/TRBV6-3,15,TGTGCCTGCAGTTCGCGGACTAGATACACAGATACGCAGTATTTT,CACSSRTRYTDTQYF
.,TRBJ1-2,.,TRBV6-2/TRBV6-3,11,TGTGCCCGCAGTTACACCTATGGCTACACCTTC,CARSYTYGYTF
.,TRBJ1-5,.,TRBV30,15,TGTGCCTGGAGTGTACGGGGGGGAAGAGGACAGCCCCAGCATTTT,CAWSVRGGRGQPQHF
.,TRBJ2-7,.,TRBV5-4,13,TGTGCCAGCGGGACGAAAGGGGGCTACGAGCAGTACTTC,CASGTKGGYEQYF
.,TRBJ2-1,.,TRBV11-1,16,TGTGCCAGTACCCAGAACGTCCTGAGCTCCTACAATGAGCAGTTCTTC,CASTQNVLSSYNEQFF
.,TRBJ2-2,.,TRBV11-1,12,TGTGTCAGCAGTTTAGGGGCCGGGAAGCTGTTTTTT,CVSSLGAGKLFF
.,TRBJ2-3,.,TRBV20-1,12,TGCAGTGCTAGAGACAGGGGAGATACGCAGTATTTT,CSARDRGDTQYF
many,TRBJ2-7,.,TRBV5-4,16,TGTGCCAGCAGCTTGTACAGGCACGGAGCGAGTTACGAGCAGTACTTC,CASSLYRHGASYEQYF